Below are 30 T cell receptor beta chains sequenced from a single sample in a study of Graves' ophthalmopathy and Graves' hyperthyroidism. From RNA, the CDR3 regions of TCR beta chains were amplified and sequenced. The first round was an RT-PCR with HTBI primers, and the second round was a multiplex PCR. MiXCR, run by TCRdb on the multiplex PCR reads, gives a single entry per CDR3 protein. The sample consists of over a million distinct CDR3 sequences, less than 45% of them appearing once. Sequences were obtained from peripheral blood or thyroid tissue (not recorded which). Receptors were obtained from an adult man with Graves' hyperthyroidism.

This chain uses TRBV15 with TRBJ1-2, with D unclear. Trimming shortened V by 3 bases and J by 1 base, and 12 bases separated the two germline ends. CDR1 LNHNV and CDR2 YYDKDF come from the germline V gene (reference sequence). CDR3 length: 15 residues. CDR3 in amino acids: CATSSLVDLNYGYTF. The CDR3 DNA reads as TGTGCCACCAGCAGCTTGGTAGACCTTAACTATGGCTACACCTTC.

This chain connects TRBV12-3 or TRBV12-4 to TRBJ2-2, with D possibly TRBD2 on 6 matching bases. The CDR3 consists of 12 residues. V lost 7 bases, J lost 6 bases, and 9 bases lay in between. The CDR3 region has the DNA TGTGCCAGCATTACTAGCTCCGGGGAGCTGTTTTTT. It encodes CASITSSGELFF.

This clonotype appeared many times. The chain has TRBV10-3 and TRBJ2-7; 9 nucleotides agree with TRBD1. The CDR3 is made up of 12 amino acids. V lost 6 bases and J lost 5; bases outside the gene matches: 2. Per germline, CDR1 ENHRY and CDR2 SYGVKD. The CDR3 region is CAISRDRDEQYF. The CDR3 DNA follows: TGTGCCATCAGCAGGGACAGGGACGAGCAGTACTTC.

The table lists this clonotype with a few counts. This CDR3 reads CASSLVAGALGNTIYF. DNA of the CDR3: TGTGCCAGCAGCTTAGTGGCAGGGGCGCTTGGAAACACCATATATTTT. The chain employs TRBV7-2 and TRBJ1-3, with TRBD1 as a possible D gene (6 bases). The CDR3 is 16 residues long. Germline CDR1 reads SGHTA; CDR2 reads FQGNSA. V lost 1 base, J lost 3 bases, and 13 bases lay in between.

This clonotype showed up many times. This chain uses TRBV7-2 with TRBJ2-7; D not resolved. Trimming removed 6 bases at V and 5 bases at J, with 8 bases between. There are 11 residues in the CDR3. Germline CDR1 reads SGHTA; CDR2 reads FQGNSA. The CDR3 loop is CASSLLDEQYF. The DNA of the CDR3 is TGTGCCAGCAGTTTATTGGACGAGCAGTACTTC.

The chain links TRBV4-2 to TRBJ2-7; 7 bases align to TRBD2. The V and J ends lost 2 bases and 0 bases, in that order; junction bases with no gene match: 4. CDR1 and CDR2 from the germline V gene are LGHNA and YNFKEQ. The CDR3 is 15 amino acids. The CDR3 is CASSQLAENSYEQYF. The CDR3 DNA sequence: TGTGCCAGCAGCCAACTAGCGGAAAACTCCTACGAGCAGTACTTC.

This clonotype has a count of ten or more. The chain combines TRBV2 with TRBJ2-6; D possibly corresponds to TRBD2 (5 bases). V gave up 6 bases and J gave up 0 bases, with 12 bases separating them. The CDR3 sequence is 16 residues long. Per germline, CDR1 SNHLY and CDR2 FYNNEI. This CDR3 reads CASSRTQRSGANVLTF. The CDR3 nucleotides are TGTGCCAGCAGCCGGACTCAACGCTCTGGGGCCAACGTCCTGACTTTC.

This clonotype appeared a few times. V gene TRBV10-3 combines with J gene TRBJ2-7, with TRBD2 as a possible D gene (6 bases). This CDR3 is 12 amino acids long. Germline V gene lookup returns CDR1 ENHRY and CDR2 SYGVKD. Trimming took off 8 bases at V and 6 bases at J, with 14 bases between the two ends. The CDR3 sequence is CAIGSGVVEQYF. DNA of the CDR3: TGTGCCATCGGTTCGGGGGTCGTCGAGCAGTACTTC.

The chain combines TRBV30 with TRBJ1-1; 7 nucleotides align to TRBD1. The CDR3 runs to 12 residues. Looked up from germline, CDR1 is GTSNPN and CDR2 is SVGIG (reference sequence). V lost 4 bases, J lost 8 bases, and 7 bases stayed unmatched. The chain's CDR3 is CAWTTRGAEAFF. DNA of the CDR3: TGTGCCTGGACTACCAGGGGGGCCGAAGCTTTCTTT.

This clonotype turned up a few times. This chain links TRBV12-3 or TRBV12-4 with TRBJ1-2, with 8 bases fitting TRBD1. The V and J ends lost 4 bases and 2 bases, in that order; junction bases with no gene match: 9. This CDR3 region has 16 residues. The CDR3 sequence: CASSYSKTGANYGYTF. The CDR3 DNA reads as TGTGCCAGCAGTTACTCCAAGACAGGGGCCAACTATGGCTACACCTTC.

The chain has TRBV10-3 and TRBJ1-4; TRBD1 might be the D (6 bases). Trimming removed 6 bases at V and 8 bases at J, with 10 bases between. Germline values: CDR1 ENHRY, CDR2 SYGVKD. The CDR3 has 12 residues. CDR3 protein: CAIRGQDEKLFF. As DNA, the CDR3 is TGTGCCATCAGGGGACAAGACGAAAAACTGTTTTTT.

This clonotype was counted between two and nine times. One junction end disagrees with the germline gene, perhaps due to a read error. The chain combines TRBV5-4 with TRBJ1-4; D unclear. The CDR3 loop spans 15 amino acids. Germline V gene data show CDR1 as SGHNT and CDR2 as YYREEE (reference sequence). Written as DNA, the CDR3 is TGCGCCAGCAGCGCAAGCCGGGCCAGTAATGAAAAACTGTTTTTT. This gives the protein CASSASRASNEKLFF.

This clonotype has more than one count but fewer than ten. The V and J genes are TRBV9 and TRBJ2-3; 9 nucleotides align to TRBD2. CDR1 is SGDLS and CDR2 is YYNGEE in the germline V gene. The length of the CDR3 is 16 residues. V trimming: 4 bases; J trimming: 2 bases; junction bases outside the gene matches: 8. The CDR3 nucleotides are TGTGCCAGCAGCATTGCGGGGGGGCCGCCCACAGATACGCAGTATTTT. Its translation is CASSIAGGPPTDTQYF.

This clonotype was detected only once. The V and J genes are TRBV20-1 and TRBJ2-5, with 10 bases identical to TRBD1. The germline gives CDR1 DFQATT, CDR2 SNEGSKA (reference sequence). CDR3 length: 13 residues. Trimming took 5 bases from V and 5 from J; bases not matched to a gene: 5. CDR3 loop: CSADRGLRETQYF. DNA of the CDR3: TGCAGTGCTGACAGGGGGCTTCGGGAGACCCAGTACTTC.

J is TRBJ1-2 and V is TRBV25-1; 12 nucleotides line up with TRBD1. This CDR3 has 16 residues. Per the germline V gene, CDR1 is MGHDK and CDR2 is SYGVNS. V was clipped by 8 bases and J by 3 bases; unmatched bases: 10. The CDR3 DNA sequence: TGTGCCAGCGTTGAAGGGGGACAGGGGGCGCACTATGGCTACACCTTC. This encodes CASVEGGQGAHYGYTF.

The chain has TRBV29-1 and TRBJ2-1; D is unresolved. The CDR3 consists of 10 residues. Germline loops: CDR1 SQVTM, CDR2 ANQGSEA. Trimming pared 5 bases from V and 6 bases from J, leaving 5 bases between. CDR3 loop: CSVWRNEQFF. The DNA for the CDR3 is TGCAGCGTTTGGCGCAATGAGCAGTTCTTC.

The CDR3 protein is CASCSGNTIYF. The CDR3 DNA reads as TGTGCCAGCTGCTCTGGAAACACCATATATTTT. This chain uses TRBV2 with TRBJ1-3; D is ambiguous. There are 11 residues in the CDR3. The germline CDR1 and CDR2 sequences are SNHLY and FYNNEI. Trimming pared 8 bases from V and 0 bases from J, leaving 2 bases between.

The chain uses TRBV30 and TRBJ1-1, with D perhaps TRBD1 (6 bases). CDR1 is GTSNPN, CDR2 SVGIG, per germline (reference sequence). The length of the CDR3 is 15 residues. Trimming cost V 4 bases and J 0 bases, with 15 bases left between them. The DNA for the CDR3 is TGTGCCTGGATGAAAAGGACAGCTATGAACACTGAAGCTTTCTTT. Translating gives CAWMKRTAMNTEAFF.

CDR3 nucleotide sequence: TGCAGCGAAGGACGGGTGGAGGGCTACACCTTC. Encoded protein: CSEGRVEGYTF. V and J are TRBV29-1 and TRBJ1-2; D remains unclear. The germline CDR1 and CDR2 sequences are SQVTM and ANQGSEA. The CDR3 spans 11 residues. V shed 7 bases and J shed 8 bases, with 14 bases lying between them.

This rearrangement joins TRBV24-1 to TRBJ2-5, with D maybe TRBD2 (7 bases). The CDR3 extends over 13 amino acids. The V end lost 12 bases, the J end lost 4 bases, and 17 bases lay between the germline ends. Per germline, CDR1 KGHDR and CDR2 SFDVKD. CDR3 coding DNA: TGTGCCGCGGTGGGGGGGCAGGTAGAGACCCAGTACTTC. Its translation: CAAVGGQVETQYF.

J is TRBJ1-4 and V is TRBV7-8; D possibly corresponds to TRBD1 (5 bases). V was cut by 6 bases and J by 8 bases, with 19 bases left in between. From germline, CDR1 is SGHVS and CDR2 FQNEAQ. This CDR3 has 15 amino acids. The CDR3 loop is CASRSGTGRGEKLFF. The CDR3 nucleotides read TGTGCCAGCAGGTCTGGGACGGGCCGGGGGGAAAAACTGTTTTTT.

In the case of this clonotype: A much larger clone differs by one base, so this may be a read error. The CDR3, as DNA: TGCAGCGTTGAAGCCCCGACAGGTGCCTACAAGCAGTACTTC. Translation: CSVEAPTGAYKQYF. The chain combines TRBV29-1 with TRBJ2-7; maybe TRBD1 (6 bases). There are 14 residues in the CDR3. Per germline, CDR1 SQVTM and CDR2 ANQGSEA.

This clonotype showed up many times. The chain has TRBV29-1 and TRBJ2-2, with D uncertain. Germline CDR1 SQVTM, CDR2 ANQGSEA. This CDR3 region has 12 residues. V lost 7 bases, J lost 5 bases, and 11 bases lay in between. The CDR3 reads CSAVVDTGELFF. CDR3 in DNA: TGCAGCGCTGTGGTTGATACCGGGGAGCTGTTTTTT.

Ten or more counts support this clonotype. Here the CDR3 DNA reads TGTGCCAGCAGTTTATCCGGCGACAGTGATTCACCCCTCCACTTT. Its translation is CASSLSGDSDSPLHF. The genes are TRBV12-3 or TRBV12-4 and TRBJ1-6; D perhaps matches TRBD1 (5 bases). This CDR3 has 15 residues. The V and J ends lost 2 bases and 8 bases respectively, with 13 bases between them.

This clonotype was picked up many times. V and J are TRBV20-1 and TRBJ2-7, with a possible D match to TRBD2 (6 bases). CDR3 length: 15 amino acids. V gave up 0 bases and J gave up 4 bases, with 16 bases separating them. Germline assignment: CDR1 DFQATT and CDR2 SNEGSKA (reference sequence). The CDR3 nucleotides are TGCAGTGCTAGAGATAATAGACTAGACCTTTACGAGCAGTACTTC. It codes for CSARDNRLDLYEQYF.

This rearrangement joins TRBV19 to TRBJ2-2, with a possible D match to TRBD2 (5 bases). Per the germline V gene, CDR1 is LNHDA and CDR2 is SQIVND (reference sequence). V was trimmed by 4 bases and J by 5 bases, leaving 14 bases between them. The CDR3 has 15 amino acids. CDR3 region: CASSTSNPGTGELFF. Written as DNA, the CDR3 is TGTGCCAGTAGTACCTCGAACCCGGGGACCGGGGAGCTGTTTTTT.

The chain is built from TRBV9 and TRBJ2-2; D remains unclear. Germline CDR1 is SGDLS and CDR2 is YYNGEE. Trimming removed 0 bases from V and 1 base from J, with 7 bases in between. This CDR3 is 15 amino acids long. CDR3 bases: TGTGCCAGCAGCGTAGCCCCAGAGAACACCGGGGAGCTGTTTTTT. Amino acids: CASSVAPENTGELFF.

The rearrangement joins TRBV10-3 to TRBJ1-6, with 8 bases matching TRBD1. This CDR3 contains 17 residues. Looked up from germline, CDR1 is ENHRY and CDR2 is SYGVKD. V lost 5 bases, J lost 5 bases, and 11 bases stayed unmatched. CDR3 region: CAISLTGENGDNSPLHF. CDR3 in DNA: TGTGCCATCAGTTTGACAGGGGAGAACGGGGATAATTCACCCCTCCACTTT.

Only one count was recorded for this clonotype. A read error may explain this, as a much larger clone is one base away. This chain connects TRBV29-1 to TRBJ2-5; D is possibly TRBD2 (7 bases). The CDR3 extends over 15 amino acids. Germline lookup yields CDR1 SQVTM and CDR2 ANQGSEA. The V gene lost 3 bases and the J gene lost 5 bases, with 19 bases spanning the gap. The DNA for the CDR3 is TGCAGCGTTGAGGGGGGGGGGGGGCTGTGGGAGACCCAGTACTTC. It is translated as CSVEGGGGLWETQYF.

The V and J genes are TRBV10-3 and TRBJ1-4, with a weak D call TRBD1 (5 bases). Trimming cost V 6 bases and J 2 bases, with 13 bases left between them. The length of the CDR3 is 15 residues. Germline CDR1 is ENHRY and CDR2 is SYGVKD. CDR3 sequence: CAIRRGVGTNEKLFF. The CDR3 DNA reads as TGTGCCATCAGACGAGGGGTCGGGACTAATGAAAAACTGTTTTTT.